This T cell receptor (beta chain) was observed in a study of CXCR3-negative and CXCR3-positive naive CD8 T cells. Study context: Libraries each contributed about 1.5 +/- 0.3 million TRB reads, for around 150 million in total.

Carrying UMI labels, the TRB cDNA libraries were prepared through 5' RACE. After re-calling the 5' RACE reads, TCRdb lists one entry per CDR3 protein, DNA absent. This sample contains 150,000 or so distinct CDR3 sequences. This CDR3 contains 14 residues. In germline, CDR1 is MNHNY, CDR2 SVGAGI (reference sequence). In triplicate, each CD8+ T cell subset was sorted at approximately 290,000 cells per replicate. General study results and limits: Surface CD5 looked about the same in the naive subsets, so the authors worked out TCR strength from TRB CDR3 properties. Naive CXCR3-negative cells resembled naive CXCR3-positive cells in TRBV-TRBJ usage; memory cells differed.

Regarding this clonotype: Its cognate antigen is unknown.

The sample taken for sequencing was naive CXCR3- CD8+ T cells from blood. Sample subset: CD45RO-CCR7+CD27+CD95- naive CD8+ T cells lacking CXCR3 (TNR3-). The receptor was derived from a human donor in good health. Some clones in this sample may be carry-over from other donors' samples. The V gene is TRBV6-6, the J gene TRBJ2-1; the D call of TRBD2 rests on TCRdb alone, since no DNA is present to check it. This CDR3 reads CASSQTSGGSEQFF.